Shown below are 23 T cell receptor beta chains from a single sample sequenced in a study of blood T cell repertoires in COVID-19. Measured with immunoSEQ multiplex PCR; TCRdb has only the in-frame clones, and not every one. The sample records 90,000 to 150,000 clones, under 90% being singletons. Material for sequencing was peripheral blood. The receptor source for this set is a man in his 60s with acute or convalescent COVID-19.

This chain joins TRBV5-4 and TRBJ2-7, with TRBD2 matching over 12 bases. The junction had 7 bases not matched to a gene; V was cut back by 4 bases and J by 5 bases. CDR1 is SGHNT, CDR2 YYREEE, per germline (reference sequence). The CDR3 spans 15 residues. The CDR3 loop is CASSPASGRADEQYF. The CDR3 nucleotides are TGTGCCAGCAGCCCGGCTAGCGGGAGGGCCGACGAGCAGTACTTC.

J is TRBJ1-2 and V is TRBV28; 7 nucleotides agree with TRBD1. After removal of 2 bases from V and 6 bases from J, the junction contained 6 bases not matched to a gene. Germline V gene data show CDR1 as MDHEN and CDR2 as SYDVKM. There are 14 residues in the CDR3. CDR3 loop: CASSLSRGEDGYTF. CDR3 in DNA: TGTGCCAGCAGTTTAAGCAGGGGGGAGGATGGCTACACCTTC.

As DNA, the CDR3 is TGTGCCACCAGCAGCCCCGGGACAGGGGCAGAGACCCAGTACTTC. It yields the protein CATSSPGTGAETQYF. V is TRBV15 and J is TRBJ2-5; the match to TRBD1 covers 10 bases. Germline V gene data show CDR1 as LNHNV and CDR2 as YYDKDF (reference sequence). CDR3 length equals 15 residues. The J segment lost 4 bases and the V segment lost 3 bases, leaving 5 bases of the junction unmatched.

This sequence joins TRBV7-8 and TRBJ2-1; 13 nucleotides align to TRBD2. The CDR3 has 15 amino acids. J lost 9 bases, V lost 5 bases, and 7 bases had no gene match. Germline CDR1 reads SGHVS; CDR2 reads FQNEAQ. The CDR3 sequence is CASSTSGRALVEQFF. CDR3 in DNA: TGTGCCAGCAGCACTAGCGGGAGGGCCTTAGTTGAGCAGTTCTTC.

The CDR3 spells CASSRTMAGGNTDTQYF. The CDR3 nucleotides read TGCGCCAGCAGCCGAACCATGGCCGGCGGAAACACAGATACGCAGTATTTT. The chain joins TRBV4-1 to TRBJ2-3, with D hard to call. The CDR3 length is 17 residues. Trimming took 4 bases from V and 2 from J, leaving 19 bases between them. The germline V gene has CDR1 MGHRA and CDR2 YSYEKL.

The chain couples TRBV7-8 to TRBJ2-2; no clear D gene. V was cut by 5 bases and J by 2 bases, with 12 bases left in between. Germline CDR1 reads SGHVS; CDR2 reads FQNEAQ. The CDR3 runs 15 residues. The DNA for the CDR3 is TGTGCCAGCAGCAAAAGCCGCCACAACACCGGGGAGCTGTTTTTT. Protein: CASSKSRHNTGELFF.

The gene calls are TRBV7-8 and TRBJ1-1; D unresolved. The CDR3 loop spans 14 amino acids. V was cut by 3 bases and J by 1 base, with 9 bases left in between. Germline V lookup: CDR1 SGHVS, CDR2 FQNEAQ. The CDR3 DNA reads as TGTGCCAGCAGCTTGGCGGGCAGGAACACTGAAGCTTTCTTT. It is translated as CASSLAGRNTEAFF.

This clone came up once. The V call is TRBV6-5, the J call TRBJ2-3; 8 nucleotides agree with TRBD1. The V and J ends lost 8 bases and 4 bases, in that order; junction bases with no gene match: 8. Germline-derived CDR1 and CDR2 are MNHEY and SVGAGI. This CDR3 has 14 amino acids. This CDR3 reads CASWRAGGADTQYF. CDR3 DNA: TGTGCCAGCTGGCGAGCAGGGGGCGCAGATACGCAGTATTTT.

The CDR3 spells CASSQTSGDSYEQYF. The DNA for the CDR3 is TGTGCCAGCAGCCAGACTAGCGGAGACTCCTACGAGCAGTACTTC. The chain has TRBV7-2 and TRBJ2-7; 9 positions match TRBD2. Germline-derived CDR1 and CDR2 are SGHTA and FQGNSA. The CDR3 loop spans 15 amino acids. The J segment lost 0 bases and the V segment lost 5 bases, leaving 5 bases of the junction unmatched. The full variable domain, rest sourced from reference TRBV7-2 and TRBJ2-7, is GAGVSQSPSNKVTEKGKDVELRCDPISGHTALYWYRQSLGQGLEFLIYFQGNSAPDKSGLPSDRFSAERTGGSVSTLTIQRTQQEDSAVYLCASSQTSGDSYEQYFGPGTRLTVT.

The chain carries TRBV10-3 and TRBJ1-1; 8 positions match TRBD1. With 4 bases clipped from V and 2 bases from J, the junction kept 3 bases outside the gene matches. Germline-derived CDR1 and CDR2 are ENHRY and SYGVKD. There are 14 residues in the CDR3. The CDR3 nucleotides read TGTGCCATCAGTGTGGCAGGGGGCAACACTGAAGCTTTCTTT. The encoded protein is CAISVAGGNTEAFF.

The chain has TRBV5-4 and TRBJ2-1; 11 bases map to TRBD2. V was pared by 4 bases and J by 5 bases, with 8 bases of the junction left unmatched. This CDR3 spans 16 amino acids. Per the germline V gene, CDR1 is SGHNT and CDR2 is YYREEE (reference sequence). The CDR3 coding sequence is TGTGCCAGCAGCGGAATGACTAGCGGGACCCACAATGAGCAGTTCTTC. This encodes CASSGMTSGTHNEQFF.

This sequence joins TRBV10-3 and TRBJ1-3, with TRBD1 matching over 7 bases. Per the germline V gene, CDR1 is ENHRY and CDR2 is SYGVKD. The CDR3 is made up of 14 amino acids. V shed 6 bases and J 4 bases; nucleotides not matched to a gene: 6. The CDR3 is CAIRRQGEGNTIYF. The CDR3 bases are TGTGCCATCAGGAGACAGGGAGAAGGAAACACCATATATTTT.

The chain has TRBV27 and TRBJ1-5; unclear D gene. The germline V gene has CDR1 MNHEY and CDR2 SMNVEV (reference sequence). There are 12 residues in the CDR3. The V gene lost 8 bases and the J gene lost 7 bases, with 12 bases spanning the gap. The DNA of the CDR3 is TGTGCCAGCCGCGGGAACGACCAGCCCCAGCATTTT. Its translation: CASRGNDQPQHF.

In its sample, this clone was seen once. The CDR3 reads CATTGDHEQYF. The CDR3 DNA reads as TGTGCCACCACAGGGGACCACGAGCAGTACTTC. This chain connects TRBV27 to TRBJ2-7; 7 bases agree with TRBD1. This CDR3 is 11 amino acids long. V shed 10 bases and J 5 bases; nucleotides not matched to a gene: 5. Per the germline V gene, CDR1 is MNHEY and CDR2 is SMNVEV (reference sequence).

The genes are TRBV18 and TRBJ2-7; TRBD2 matches 12 bases. J lost 2 bases, V lost 1 base, and 9 bases had no gene match. Germline V gene lookup returns CDR1 KGHSH and CDR2 LQKENI. The CDR3 sequence is 18 residues long. CDR3 in DNA: TGTGCCAGCTCACCACTGGCTAGCGGGAGGGCCGCGGCCTACGAGCAGTACTTC. Translated, it gives CASSPLASGRAAAYEQYF.

The chain employs TRBV24-1 and TRBJ2-1; TRBD2 is a possible D gene (5 bases). Germline-derived CDR1 and CDR2 are KGHDR and SFDVKD. Trimming cost V 2 bases and J 2 bases, with 15 bases left between them. The CDR3 is made up of 17 amino acids. DNA of the CDR3: TGTGCCACCAGTGATTCCTCGAGGGTGTACACCTACAATGAGCAGTTCTTC. Protein sequence: CATSDSSRVYTYNEQFF.

The CDR3 spells CASIPGGRIYEQYF. CDR3 bases: TGTGCCAGCATCCCAGGCGGGAGGATCTACGAGCAGTACTTC. This chain connects TRBV6-2 or TRBV6-3 to TRBJ2-7, with 8 bases lining up with TRBD2. This CDR3 has 14 amino acids. CDR1 and CDR2 (germline): MNHEY, SVGEGT. The V segment lost 7 bases and the J segment 3 bases; nucleotides outside the gene matches: 8.

This chain joins TRBV15 and TRBJ1-1; 7 positions agree with TRBD1. This CDR3 has 14 residues. The V and J ends lost 5 bases and 6 bases, in that order; junction bases with no gene match: 9. Germline CDR1 is LNHNV and CDR2 is YYDKDF (reference sequence). The CDR3 loop is CATSVVDRSSEAFF. The CDR3 bases are TGTGCCACCAGCGTCGTGGACAGGTCATCTGAAGCTTTCTTT.

The gene calls are TRBV25-1 and TRBJ2-7; 10 nucleotides agree with TRBD1. The CDR3 totals 17 residues. With 5 bases clipped from V and 0 bases from J, the junction kept 10 bases outside the gene matches. Germline V CDR1 and CDR2: MGHDK, SYGVNS. For the CDR3, the DNA is TGTGCCAGCAGTCCAGGACAGGGGGTTTGGAGCTCCTACGAGCAGTACTTC. Protein: CASSPGQGVWSSYEQYF.

The rearrangement links TRBV27 to TRBJ2-6, with D perhaps TRBD1 (6 bases). The CDR3 length is 15 residues. Germline loops: CDR1 MNHEY, CDR2 SMNVEV (reference sequence). With 5 bases removed from V and 4 bases from J, the gap between germline ends came to 12 bases. DNA for the CDR3: TGTGCCAGCAGTATCACAGGGCACGGGGCCAACGTCCTGACTTTC. This codes for CASSITGHGANVLTF.

J is TRBJ2-5 and V is TRBV7-9; tentatively, D is TRBD1 (5 bases). CDR1 is SEHNR and CDR2 is FQNEAQ in the germline V gene (reference sequence). The CDR3 loop spans 13 amino acids. The V end lost 1 base, the J end lost 5 bases, and 8 bases lay between the germline ends. In nucleotides, the CDR3 is TGTGCCAGCAGCTTAGTGACAGATGAGACCCAGTACTTC. Translated, it gives CASSLVTDETQYF.

This sequence joins TRBV6-2 or TRBV6-3 and TRBJ2-1, with TRBD2 matching over 11 bases. The CDR3 consists of 16 residues. Per the germline V gene, CDR1 is MNHEY and CDR2 is SVGEGT. V shed 2 bases, J shed 7 bases, and the junction held 7 bases outside the gene matches. The CDR3 nucleotides read TGTGCCAGCAGTTACCCCGTAGCGGGAGGGAAGAATGAGCAGTTCTTC. Amino acid sequence: CASSYPVAGGKNEQFF.

CDR3 DNA sequence: TGCGCCAGCAGCTTGGATCCTAGCGGGGGCTACGAGCAGTACTTC. Protein product: CASSLDPSGGYEQYF. The chain links TRBV5-1 to TRBJ2-7, with TRBD2 matching 10 bases. After removal of 0 bases from V and 3 bases from J, the junction contained 3 bases not matched to a gene. Germline-derived CDR1 and CDR2 are SGHRS and YFSETQ. This CDR3 comprises 15 residues.